The rows below give T cell receptor beta chains drawn from one sample of a study of vaccination effects on CD4 cells after COVID-19. Their specific antigens are unknown. The protocol was immunoSEQ multiplex PCR, while the TCRdb copy is restricted to in-frame clones and leaves out a portion. The data show approximately 70,000 clones, with approximately 73% seen just once and roughly 2% held by the top ten. This material consisted of CD4+ T cells from PBMCs cultured without peptide, taken after COVID-19 vaccination. All receptors derive from a human donor who received a COVID-19 vaccine. The CDR3 runs from the conserved cysteine through the conserved F or W. D genes are given only for firm matches. The listing skips clone size in some rows; elsewhere it reads once, few, many or a size class.

TRBJ2-1 | TRBV6-2/TRBV6-3 | . | TRBD2 | CASSFSGGSSYNEQFF | TGTGCCAGCAGTTTTAGCGGGGGGAGCTCCTACAATGAGCAGTTCTTC
TRBJ2-3 | TRBV10-1 | . | TRBD1 | CASRPGQGADTQYF | TGCGCCAGCAGACCCGGACAGGGGGCAGATACGCAGTATTTT
TRBJ2-5 | TRBV24-1 | . | . | CATSDMGGETQYF | TGTGCCACCAGTGATATGGGTGGAGAGACCCAGTACTTC
TRBJ2-2 | TRBV3-1/TRBV3-2 | . | TRBD1 | CASSQQGAKNTGELFF | TGTGCCAGCAGCCAGCAGGGGGCGAAGAACACCGGGGAGCTGTTTTTT
TRBJ1-1 | TRBV5-1 | few | . | CASSLVVNTEAFF | TGCGCCAGCAGCTTGGTGGTGAACACTGAAGCTTTCTTT
TRBJ2-2 | TRBV19 | . | . | CASSKLGELFF | TGTGCCAGTAGTAAGCTCGGGGAGCTGTTTTTT
TRBJ2-2 | TRBV6-5 | . | . | CASKWAGGELFF | TGTGCCAGCAAATGGGCAGGCGGGGAGCTGTTTTTT
TRBJ1-4 | TRBV7-9 | . | TRBD1 | CASSLGAGGVTNEKLFF | TGTGCCAGCAGCTTAGGGGCAGGGGGCGTCACTAATGAAAAACTGTTTTTT
TRBJ1-2 | TRBV18 | . | . | CASSPRSTGAHNGYTF | TGTGCCAGCTCACCTAGGAGCACAGGAGCTCACAATGGCTACACCTTC
TRBJ2-3 | TRBV14 | once | . | CASSQPGHTDTQYF | TGTGCCAGCAGCCAACCAGGGCACACAGATACGCAGTATTTT
TRBJ1-2 | TRBV7-2 | few | . | CASSLREDGYGYTF | TGTGCCAGCAGCCTTCGGGAGGACGGCTATGGCTACACCTTC
TRBJ1-2 | TRBV24-1 | . | TRBD1 | CATSAPGTDLYGYTF | TGTGCCACCAGTGCCCCCGGGACAGATCTCTATGGCTACACCTTC
TRBJ1-1 | TRBV6-1 | . | . | CASSEAGGTEAFF | TGTGCCAGCAGTGAAGCAGGGGGCACTGAAGCTTTCTTT
TRBJ1-6 | TRBV4-1 | few | TRBD1 | CASSQPTTWDRNSPLHF | TGCGCCAGCAGCCAACCTACGACCTGGGACAGGAATTCACCCCTCCACTTT
TRBJ2-5 | TRBV5-4 | . | . | CASSLAGRETQYF | TGTGCCAGCAGCTTGGCAGGGAGAGAGACCCAGTACTTC
TRBJ1-1 | TRBV18 | . | . | CASSPFLNGAEAFF | TGTGCCAGCTCACCATTCCTCAACGGCGCTGAAGCTTTCTTT
TRBJ2-3 | TRBV6-4 | . | . | CASSEGRGDTQYF | TGTGCCAGCAGTGAGGGACGAGGAGATACGCAGTATTTT
TRBJ2-5 | TRBV25-1 | . | TRBD1 | CASSELRTGGVGETQYF | TGTGCCAGCAGTGAATTGAGGACAGGGGGCGTAGGAGAGACCCAGTACTTC
TRBJ2-2 | TRBV2 | . | TRBD2 | CASSESGGAYTGELFF | TGTGCCAGCAGTGAGAGCGGGGGGGCCTACACCGGGGAGCTGTTTTTT
TRBJ2-5 | TRBV5-4 | . | TRBD2 | CASSFSGGPKETQYF | TGTGCCAGCAGCTTTAGCGGGGGGCCGAAAGAGACCCAGTACTTC
TRBJ1-5 | TRBV2 | . | TRBD1 | CASSGIGTVNQPQHF | TGTGCCAGCAGTGGGATCGGGACAGTCAATCAGCCCCAGCATTTT
TRBJ2-4 | TRBV28 | . | . | CASSLGGTVNIQYF | TGTGCCAGCAGTTTAGGGGGGACAGTCAACATTCAGTACTTC
TRBJ2-1 | TRBV11-1 | . | TRBD2 | CASSLGTSLRKQFF | TGTGCCAGCAGCTTAGGGACTAGCTTAAGGAAGCAGTTCTTC
TRBJ2-1 | TRBV5-1 | . | TRBD1 | CASSLTDRDNNEQFF | TGCGCCAGCAGCTTGACGGACAGGGACAACAATGAGCAGTTCTTC
TRBJ2-1 | TRBV29-1 | once | . | CSVGGGQRSGEQFF | TGCAGCGTTGGCGGGGGACAGCGGTCAGGTGAGCAGTTCTTC
TRBJ2-3 | TRBV3-1/TRBV3-2 | . | TRBD2 | CASSQVSGEGADTQYF | TGTGCCAGCAGCCAAGTTAGCGGGGAGGGTGCAGATACGCAGTATTTT
TRBJ2-1 | TRBV11-2 | once | TRBD2 | CASSFTTSGGVEQFF | TGTGCCAGCAGCTTTACGACTAGCGGGGGCGTAGAGCAGTTCTTC
TRBJ1-2 | TRBV2 | . | . | CASSGEGYGYTF | TGTGCCAGCAGTGGAGAAGGGTATGGCTACACCTTC
TRBJ2-3 | TRBV5-6 | . | TRBD1 | CASSSGQGSDTQYF | TGTGCCAGCAGCTCAGGACAGGGGTCAGATACGCAGTATTTT
TRBJ1-3 | TRBV6-5 | . | . | CASSYDRFSGNTIYF | TGTGCCAGCAGTTACGACAGATTCTCTGGAAACACCATATATTTT
TRBJ2-2 | TRBV10-3 | . | TRBD1 | CAISPGQGLAGELFF | TGTGCCATCAGTCCTGGACAGGGGTTAGCCGGGGAGCTGTTTTTT
TRBJ2-1 | TRBV19 | . | TRBD2 | CASSITSGTRIQQFF | TGTGCCAGTAGTATCACTAGCGGAACCCGTATACAGCAGTTCTTC
TRBJ1-6 | TRBV18 | few | . | CASSPDSYNSPLHF | TGTGCCAGCTCACCGGACAGCTATAATTCACCCCTCCACTTT
TRBJ2-3 | TRBV5-1 | . | TRBD2 | CASSSLAGGQTDTQYF | TGCGCCAGCAGCTCTCTAGCGGGGGGGCAAACAGATACGCAGTATTTT
TRBJ1-3 | TRBV3-1/TRBV3-2 | . | . | CASSQSRNTIYF | TGTGCCAGCAGCCAGAGTAGAAACACCATATATTTT
TRBJ2-4 | TRBV19 | . | TRBD2 | CASRGGTAKNIQYF | TGTGCCAGTAGGGGGGGGACCGCCAAAAACATTCAGTACTTC
TRBJ2-2 | TRBV29-1 | . | . | CSGWRAGLVTGELFF | TGCAGCGGGTGGAGGGCGGGGCTGGTCACCGGGGAGCTGTTTTTT
TRBJ1-5 | TRBV19 | . | . | CASSIGGGQGNQPQHF | TGTGCCAGTAGTATCGGAGGGGGGCAGGGCAATCAGCCCCAGCATTTT
TRBJ1-2 | TRBV19 | . | . | CASSPRDLGYTF | TGTGCCAGTAGTCCGAGGGACTTGGGCTACACCTTC
TRBJ2-5 | TRBV28 | . | . | CASSLVGETQYF | TGTGCCAGCAGTTTAGTAGGCGAGACCCAGTACTTC
TRBJ2-3 | TRBV27 | once | . | CASSLSRVERTDTQYF | TGTGCCAGCAGTTTATCGCGAGTAGAACGCACAGATACGCAGTATTTT
TRBJ2-4 | TRBV19 | . | . | CASSTKAKNIQYF | TGTGCCAGTAGTACTAAAGCCAAAAACATTCAGTACTTC
TRBJ1-4 | TRBV28 | . | TRBD1 | CASSSAGQGDEKLFF | TGTGCCAGCAGTTCCGCGGGACAGGGGGATGAAAAACTGTTTTTT
TRBJ1-2 | TRBV9 | once | . | CASSALSQGTLYGYTF | TGTGCCAGCAGCGCCCTCTCACAGGGTACATTATATGGCTACACCTTC
TRBJ1-4 | TRBV4-1 | . | TRBD1 | CASSRQTPGQGAQKEKLFF | TGCGCCAGCAGCCGGCAAACCCCGGGACAGGGGGCCCAGAAAGAAAAACTGTTTTTT
TRBJ1-1 | TRBV30 | . | . | CALLRGAWTEAFF | TGTGCCCTATTGCGGGGGGCGTGGACTGAAGCTTTCTTT
TRBJ2-3 | TRBV19 | . | TRBD1 | CASIPSAGTGTDTQYF | TGTGCCAGTATCCCTAGTGCGGGGACAGGGACAGATACGCAGTATTTT
TRBJ2-2 | TRBV19 | . | TRBD2 | CASSIASGANTGELFF | TGTGCCAGTAGTATAGCTAGCGGGGCGAACACCGGGGAGCTGTTTTTT
TRBJ1-4 | TRBV19 | . | . | CASMIRGSNEKLFF | TGTGCCAGTATGATAAGGGGGTCTAATGAAAAACTGTTTTTT
TRBJ2-5 | TRBV4-1 | . | . | CASSQDGGNHRQETQYF | TGCGCCAGCAGCCAAGATGGGGGGAACCACAGGCAAGAGACCCAGTACTTC
TRBJ1-1 | TRBV5-4 | . | . | CASKASPANTEAFF | TGTGCCAGCAAGGCGAGCCCAGCGAACACTGAAGCTTTCTTT
TRBJ2-5 | TRBV7-2 | . | . | CASSARGSPQETQYF | TGTGCCAGCAGCGCCCGCGGGTCCCCGCAAGAGACCCAGTACTTC
TRBJ1-6 | TRBV2 | . | TRBD1 | CASRDDRGPPLHF | TGTGCCAGCAGAGATGACAGGGGTCCACCCCTCCACTTT
TRBJ2-2 | TRBV7-9 | . | . | CASSLAWGDTGELFF | TGTGCCAGCAGCTTAGCGTGGGGGGACACCGGGGAGCTGTTTTTT